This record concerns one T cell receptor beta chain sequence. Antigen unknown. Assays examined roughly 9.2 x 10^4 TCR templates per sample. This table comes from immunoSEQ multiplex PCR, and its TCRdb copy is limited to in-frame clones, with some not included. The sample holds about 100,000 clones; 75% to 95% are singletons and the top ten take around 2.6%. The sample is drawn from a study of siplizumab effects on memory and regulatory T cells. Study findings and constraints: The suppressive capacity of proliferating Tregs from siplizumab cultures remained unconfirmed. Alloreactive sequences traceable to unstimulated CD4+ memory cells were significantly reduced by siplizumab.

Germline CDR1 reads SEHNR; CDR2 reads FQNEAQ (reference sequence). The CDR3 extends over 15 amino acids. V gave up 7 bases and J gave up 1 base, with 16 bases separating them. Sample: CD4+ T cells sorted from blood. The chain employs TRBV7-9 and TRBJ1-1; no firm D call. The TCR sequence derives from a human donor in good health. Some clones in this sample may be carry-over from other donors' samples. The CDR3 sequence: CASTPSGGTNTEAFF. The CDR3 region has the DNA TGTGCCAGCACCCCAAGCGGTGGAACGAACACTGAAGCTTTCTTT.